This TCR beta chain was profiled in a study of blood T cell repertoires in COVID-19. The overall study: The United States, Italy and Spain supplied acute and convalescent COVID-19 samples. PBMCs, B-cell-depleted T cells, or T cells provided the cDNA or gDNA that made up the material.

Per the authors' pipeline: Estimates of nucleated cell counts were drawn from the amplification of reference gene primers. Clones were sequenced by immunoSEQ multiplex PCR, and TCRdb holds only the in-frame ones, with some missing. V and J calls and clone size come straight from that table; D and trimming were deduced from the DNA. The repertoire has about 230,000 clones, around 78% of them found once; the top ten carry 2% to 3%. Material for sequencing was peripheral blood. The receptor comes from a woman in her seventies with active or convalescent COVID-19.

The CDR3 DNA reads as TGTGCCAGCAGTTGGCAGCGAACCTACGAGCAGTACTTC. This sequence encodes CASSWQRTYEQYF. V is TRBV11-2 and J is TRBJ2-7, with no clear D. V lost 6 bases and J lost 2, with 11 bases in between. The CDR3 is made up of 13 amino acids. In germline, CDR1 is SGHAT, CDR2 FQNNGV. The full variable domain, completed using reference TRBV11-2 and TRBJ2-7, is EAGVAQSPRYKIIEKRQSVAFWCNPISGHATLYWYQQILGQGPKLLIQFQNNGVVDDSQLPKDRFSAERLKGVDSTLKIQPAKLEDSAVYLCASSWQRTYEQYFGPGTRLTVT.